Sequencing of this T cell receptor beta chain was carried out in a study of OX40 agonist ivuxolimab in advanced cancers. Study at large: The study treated patients with ivuxolimab, an agonistic anti-OX40 (CD134) antibody. Ivuxolimab, which patients received intravenously every 2 weeks, was dosed at 0.01 to 10 mg/kg. Hepatocellular carcinoma, melanoma, renal cell or head and neck cancer was diagnosed in the dose-escalation patients.

Germline CDR1 is SEHNR and CDR2 is FQNEAQ (reference sequence). V was cut by 5 bases and J by 0 bases, with 10 bases left in between. The CDR3 runs 14 residues. Data came from immunoSEQ multiplex PCR; TCRdb stores just in-frame clones and leaves some out. This sample has about 120,000 clones, with roughly 90% found just once. The gene calls are TRBV7-9 and TRBJ2-5, with D maybe TRBD2 (6 bases). The specimen was CD4+ or CD8+ T cells sorted from blood, collected in a trial of the OX40 agonist ivuxolimab. The receptor comes from an adult with an advanced solid tumor such as melanoma, head and neck, liver or kidney cancer. The CDR3 protein is CASSRGDHQETQYF. The DNA for the CDR3 is TGTGCCAGCAGCCGCGGGGACCACCAAGAGACCCAGTACTTC.